The 27 T cell receptor beta chains presented below share a single source sample, sequenced in a study of T cell changes during pregnancy in multiple sclerosis. Using immunoSEQ multiplex PCR, the repertoire was profiled, and TCRdb retains in-frame clones only, with some absent. This table has tens of thousands of clones, 85% to 95% appearing once. Sample: CD4+ T cells from peripheral blood mononuclear cells, taken in the second trimester of pregnancy. These receptors all come from a female donor with multiple sclerosis, enrolled in a pregnancy study.

The chain recombines TRBV25-1 with TRBJ1-2, with TRBD1 matching 9 bases. After removal of 6 bases from V and 4 bases from J, the junction contained 6 bases not matched to a gene. The CDR3 has 14 amino acids. Germline values: CDR1 MGHDK, CDR2 SYGVNS. The CDR3 reads CASRQDRGGYGYTF. In nucleotides, the CDR3 is TGTGCCAGCAGACAGGACAGGGGAGGCTATGGCTACACCTTC.

CDR3 protein: CSVGDDRMAGGYTF. In DNA, the CDR3 is TGCAGCGTTGGGGACGACAGGATGGCCGGCGGCTACACCTTC. V and J are TRBV29-1 and TRBJ1-2; D is possibly TRBD1 (6 bases). The CDR3 totals 14 residues. V shed 4 bases and J shed 8 bases, with 20 bases lying between them. Germline V lookup: CDR1 SQVTM, CDR2 ANQGSEA.

V is TRBV7-2 and J is TRBJ1-1; D is possibly TRBD1 (5 bases). There are 12 residues in the CDR3. Germline V CDR1 and CDR2: SGHTA, FQGNSA. The ends were cut back, 4 bases at V and 8 bases at J, with 11 bases in the middle. The DNA of the CDR3 is TGTGCCAGCAGCTCGGGGGGGTCGGAAGCTTTCTTT. It codes for CASSSGGSEAFF.

This chain uses TRBV6-1 with TRBJ2-3; 7 nucleotides match TRBD1. V trimming: 8 bases; J trimming: 0 bases; junction bases outside the gene matches: 5. CDR1 MNHNS and CDR2 SASEGT come from the germline V gene. The CDR3 sequence is 14 residues long. CDR3 nucleotide sequence: TGTGCCAGCTACGCAGGGGGTAGCACAGATACGCAGTATTTT. This gives the protein CASYAGGSTDTQYF.

This chain's CDR3 is CASSQEVTGFYEQYF. Here the CDR3 DNA reads TGCGCCAGCAGCCAAGAGGTCACAGGGTTCTACGAGCAGTACTTC. V usage is TRBV4-1 and J usage is TRBJ2-7; possible D gene TRBD1, 6 bases. Between the trimmed V and J ends, which lost 0 bases and 3 bases, there was a span of 12 bases. The CDR3 contains 15 residues. Germline V gene lookup returns CDR1 MGHRA and CDR2 YSYEKL.

V is TRBV10-3 and J is TRBJ2-1; 11 bases agree with TRBD2. This CDR3 spans 15 amino acids. Germline values: CDR1 ENHRY, CDR2 SYGVKD. Losses at the gene ends were 6 bases for V and 13 bases for J; bases not matched to a gene: 14. The CDR3 reads CAISLSSGRPAEQFF. In DNA form, the CDR3 reads TGTGCCATCAGCCTTTCTAGCGGGAGGCCCGCCGAACAGTTCTTC.

The chain employs TRBV5-1 and TRBJ1-1; 12 positions match TRBD1. CDR3 size: 17 residues. Unmatched junction bases numbered 7, after V lost 3 bases and J lost 1 base. Germline-derived CDR1 and CDR2 are SGHRS and YFSETQ. The CDR3 loop is CASSSPGTGGRNTEAFF. Written as DNA, the CDR3 is TGCGCCAGCAGCTCACCCGGGACAGGGGGCCGGAACACTGAAGCTTTCTTT. The full variable domain, rest sourced from reference TRBV5-1 and TRBJ1-1, is KAGVTQTPRYLIKTRGQQVTLSCSPISGHRSVSWYQQTPGQGLQFLFEYFSETQRNKGNFPGRFSGRQFSNSRSEMNVSTLELGDSALYLCASSSPGTGGRNTEAFFGQGTRLTVV.

The chain combines TRBV18 with TRBJ2-7; D uncertain. Between the trimmed V and J ends, which lost 0 bases and 3 bases, there was a span of 9 bases. CDR1 and CDR2 from the germline V gene are KGHSH and LQKENI. CDR3 size: 14 residues. The CDR3, as DNA: TGTGCCAGCTCACCACCCAACAAAGTCTACGAGCAGTACTTC. This encodes CASSPPNKVYEQYF.

About this clone itself: A junction boundary mismatches the germline segment, possibly from a read error. The V gene is TRBV30, the J gene TRBJ1-5; D possibly corresponds to TRBD1 (5 bases). Germline values: CDR1 GTSNPN, CDR2 SVGIG (reference sequence). The CDR3 covers 13 residues. The chain's CDR3 is CAWSPDSNRPQHF. The DNA of the CDR3 is TGTGCCTGGAGCCCCGACAGCAATCGGCCCCAGCATTTT.

In its sample, this clone was seen once. CDR3 coding DNA: TGCGCCAGCAGCTTGGCGGGACAGGGATCAGGCTACGAGCAGTACTTC. Encoded protein: CASSLAGQGSGYEQYF. This chain uses TRBV5-1 with TRBJ2-7; 9 bases map to TRBD1. The CDR3 length is 16 residues. Germline-derived CDR1 and CDR2 are SGHRS and YFSETQ. Unmatched junction bases numbered 7, after V lost 0 bases and J lost 3 bases.

This rearrangement joins TRBV6-5 to TRBJ2-1, with 7 nucleotides matching TRBD1. Germline V lookup: CDR1 MNHEY, CDR2 SVGAGI. There are 13 residues in the CDR3. With 2 bases clipped from V and 6 bases from J, the junction kept 1 base outside the gene matches. As DNA, the CDR3 is TGTGCCAGCAGTTACGGGACAGCCAATGAGCAGTTCTTC. This codes for CASSYGTANEQFF.

The chain uses TRBV29-1 and TRBJ2-7, with TRBD2 as a possible D gene (6 bases). CDR1 is SQVTM and CDR2 is ANQGSEA in the germline V gene. This CDR3 is built from 14 residues. Deletions cut 6 bases from V and 3 bases from J, with 18 bases between. The CDR3 here is CSVAGLGDLYEQYF. The CDR3 DNA reads as TGCAGCGTCGCGGGGCTCGGGGACCTCTACGAGCAGTACTTC.

The CDR3 protein is CASSQDWEAGLGQPQHF. The CDR3 nucleotides are TGCGCCAGCAGCCAAGATTGGGAGGCAGGATTGGGTCAGCCCCAGCATTTT. This sequence joins TRBV4-1 and TRBJ1-5; the D is unclear. The CDR3 runs 17 residues. The V gene's germline CDR1 is MGHRA and CDR2 YSYEKL. V gave up 0 bases and J gave up 6 bases, with 18 bases separating them.

This clone was seen a single time. The chain carries TRBV2 and TRBJ2-7; 7 nucleotides align to TRBD1. Germline trimming cut 8 bases from V and 0 bases from J; bases unmatched to any gene: 4. Germline-derived CDR1 and CDR2 are SNHLY and FYNNEI. The length of the CDR3 is 13 residues. CDR3 nucleotides: TGTGCCAGCGCACGGGACAGCTCCTACGAGCAGTACTTC. This codes for CASARDSSYEQYF.

The J gene is TRBJ1-1, the V gene TRBV18; D possibly corresponds to TRBD1 (5 bases). Deletions cut 0 bases from V and 7 bases from J, with 18 bases between. There are 16 residues in the CDR3. Germline V lookup: CDR1 KGHSH, CDR2 LQKENI. The CDR3 sequence: CASSPPFSGGNGEAFF. CDR3 DNA: TGTGCCAGCTCACCACCGTTCTCGGGGGGGAACGGTGAAGCTTTCTTT.

The V and J genes are TRBV6-5 and TRBJ2-6; tentative D call: TRBD1 (5 bases). The CDR3 totals 15 residues. Deletions cut 4 bases from V and 1 base from J, with 8 bases between. Germline CDR1 MNHEY, CDR2 SVGAGI. Here the CDR3 reads CASSSRQSGANVLTF. As DNA, the CDR3 is TGTGCCAGCAGTTCTAGACAGTCTGGGGCCAACGTCCTGACTTTC.

CDR3 residues: CASSLVITDEQYF. In nucleotides, the CDR3 is TGTGCCAGCAGCTTAGTGATTACGGACGAGCAGTACTTC. This rearrangement joins TRBV7-2 to TRBJ2-7; D unresolved. The CDR3 loop spans 13 amino acids. Trimming pared 1 base from V and 5 bases from J, leaving 9 bases between. Germline lookup yields CDR1 SGHTA and CDR2 FQGNSA.

The chain couples TRBV12-5 to TRBJ2-1; the D gene is possibly TRBD1 (6 bases). V lost 5 bases and J lost 4, with 15 bases in between. Germline assignment: CDR1 LGHNT and CDR2 FRNRAP. This CDR3 contains 15 residues. The CDR3 sequence: CASGLIQGQYNEQFF. The CDR3, as DNA: TGTGCTAGTGGTCTTATACAGGGTCAGTACAATGAGCAGTTCTTC.

The chain uses TRBV7-6 and TRBJ2-7; TRBD1 matches 9 bases. Germline V gives CDR1 SGHVS, CDR2 FNYEAQ. This CDR3 has 18 residues. V lost 1 base and J lost 0; bases outside the gene matches: 10. CDR3 region: CASSLEPGTGSSSYEQYF. DNA for the CDR3: TGTGCCAGCAGCTTAGAACCCGGGACAGGGTCGAGCTCCTACGAGCAGTACTTC.

The J gene is TRBJ1-1, the V gene TRBV10-3, with a tentative D call TRBD1 (6 bases). The ends were cut back, 6 bases at V and 3 bases at J, with 11 bases in the middle. Germline CDR1 and CDR2: ENHRY and SYGVKD. There are 13 residues in the CDR3. The CDR3 protein is CAIRRDKYTEAFF. CDR3 nucleotide sequence: TGTGCCATCAGAAGGGACAAATACACTGAAGCTTTCTTT.

This clone was picked up one time. The rearrangement uses TRBV18 and TRBJ1-2; TRBD1 matches 7 bases. Germline-derived CDR1 and CDR2 are KGHSH and LQKENI. V lost 4 bases to trimming and J lost 14 bases; unmatched junction nucleotides: 16. This CDR3 region has 14 residues. CDR3 coding DNA: TGTGCCAGCTCACAAAGGCCCGGGACAGAGGGGCTAACCTTC. It encodes CASSQRPGTEGLTF. The full variable domain, its missing parts supplied by reference TRBV18 and TRBJ1-2, is NAGVMQNPRHLVRRRGQEARLRCSPMKGHSHVYWYRQLPEEGLKFMVYLQKENIIDESGMPKERFSAEFPKEGPSILRIQQVVRGDSAAYFCASSQRPGTEGLTFGSGTRLTVV.

The chain uses TRBV15 and TRBJ2-5; 11 nucleotides align to TRBD2. CDR3 length: 18 residues. The germline V gene encodes CDR1 LNHNV and CDR2 YYDKDF (reference sequence). V shed 2 bases and J 2 bases; nucleotides not matched to a gene: 10. CDR3 sequence reads: CATSRSAIAGGSQETQYF. The CDR3 DNA reads TGTGCCACCAGCAGATCAGCCATAGCGGGAGGGAGTCAAGAGACCCAGTACTTC.

The V call is TRBV2, the J call TRBJ1-5; 12 bases map to TRBD1. There are 15 residues in the CDR3. The J segment lost 7 bases and the V segment lost 6 bases, leaving 7 bases of the junction unmatched. Germline loops: CDR1 SNHLY, CDR2 FYNNEI. CDR3 nucleotides: TGTGCCAGCAGGGGGGACAGGGGGCTTAGACAGCCCCAGCATTTT. It translates to CASRGDRGLRQPQHF.

The rearrangement joins TRBV19 to TRBJ2-2; D may be TRBD2 (5 bases). This CDR3 region has 18 residues. V was cut by 4 bases and J by 0 bases, with 18 bases left in between. CDR1 and CDR2 (germline): LNHDA, SQIVND (reference sequence). Here the CDR3 DNA reads TGTGCCAGTAGTAAGAGTCTGGCGGAGGCGCCGAACACCGGGGAGCTGTTTTTT. The encoded protein is CASSKSLAEAPNTGELFF.

The J gene is TRBJ2-7, the V gene TRBV5-4, with D possibly being TRBD1 (6 bases). Germline values: CDR1 SGHNT, CDR2 YYREEE (reference sequence). Trimming cost V 0 bases and J 0 bases, with 7 bases left between them. The CDR3 loop spans 14 amino acids. The CDR3 DNA reads TGTGCCAGCAGCTTGGGGGGACACTCCTACGAGCAGTACTTC. Translating gives CASSLGGHSYEQYF.

The chain has TRBV6-6 and TRBJ1-1; D is unclear. The CDR3 loop spans 14 amino acids. Germline V gene sequence: CDR1 MNHNY, CDR2 SVGAGI (reference sequence). V was cut by 0 bases and J by 10 bases, with 15 bases left in between. CDR3 amino acids: CASSYSTPGKAAFF. The CDR3, as DNA: TGTGCCAGCAGTTACTCGACCCCGGGAAAGGCAGCTTTCTTT.

The rearrangement joins TRBV29-1 to TRBJ2-2, with 8 bases fitting TRBD2. The CDR3 loop spans 15 amino acids. Germline values: CDR1 SQVTM, CDR2 ANQGSEA. Trimming took 0 bases from V and 4 from J; bases not matched to a gene: 4. This CDR3 is CSVEEAAGGTGELFF. The CDR3 DNA reads TGCAGCGTTGAAGAAGCGGCGGGGGGCACCGGGGAGCTGTTTTTT.